This passage covers 19 T cell receptor beta chains from one sample sequenced in a study of cytomegalovirus exposure and HLA in healthy donors. It was with 60 Vbeta and 13 Jbeta primers that the PCR ran. Clones were sequenced by immunoSEQ multiplex PCR, and TCRdb holds only the in-frame ones, with some missing. The sample has 100,000 to 150,000 clones; about three quarters are singletons. The sample consisted of PBMCs. The source is a woman between 35 and 50 years old in good health and CMV-seropositive.

The chain has TRBV4-3 and TRBJ2-7; D unclear. Germline CDR1 and CDR2: LGHNA and YSLEER. The CDR3 spans 13 residues. V was clipped by 0 bases and J by 3 bases, with 6 bases between them. Here the CDR3 reads CASSQDLYYEQYF. The CDR3 bases are TGCGCCAGCAGCCAAGATTTGTACTACGAGCAGTACTTC.

This rearrangement joins TRBV6-5 to TRBJ2-1; D is ambiguous. The germline gives CDR1 MNHEY, CDR2 SVGAGI. CDR3 length: 13 residues. The V end was cut by 5 bases, the J end by 5 bases, with 10 bases between. The CDR3 DNA sequence: TGTGCCAGCAGTCCTCGTATCGACAATGAGCAGTTCTTC. It translates to CASSPRIDNEQFF.

The chain uses TRBV9 and TRBJ2-7; weak D call: TRBD1 (6 bases). Germline CDR1 reads SGDLS; CDR2 reads YYNGEE. The length of the CDR3 is 15 residues. V was clipped by 0 bases and J by 2 bases, with 12 bases between them. The CDR3 loop is CASSVGGTLTYEQYF. The CDR3 DNA sequence: TGTGCCAGCAGCGTAGGTGGGACACTTACCTACGAGCAGTACTTC.

This chain joins TRBV7-2 and TRBJ2-1; D gene ambiguous. CDR3 length: 15 amino acids. Germline CDR1 and CDR2: SGHTA and FQGNSA. The ends were cut back, 3 bases at V and 0 bases at J, with 9 bases in the middle. Written as DNA, the CDR3 is TGTGCCAGCAGCTTCGGAGAGAGCTCCTACAATGAGCAGTTCTTC. This sequence encodes CASSFGESSYNEQFF.

CDR3 region: CASSISGELTEAFF. CDR3 coding DNA: TGTGCCAGTAGTATATCCGGGGAACTCACTGAAGCTTTCTTT. The rearrangement links TRBV19 to TRBJ1-1; no firm D call. Germline CDR1 is LNHDA and CDR2 is SQIVND (reference sequence). Trimming cost V 2 bases and J 4 bases, with 11 bases left between them. CDR3 size: 14 residues.

The chain couples TRBV5-6 to TRBJ1-1; D is perhaps TRBD1 (5 bases). Per germline, CDR1 SGHDT and CDR2 YYEEEE. V lost 3 bases and J lost 2, with 14 bases in between. This CDR3 comprises 15 residues. The CDR3 DNA is TGTGCCAGCAGCTCCGCGGGGGTCCGTAACACTGAAGCTTTCTTT. This sequence encodes CASSSAGVRNTEAFF.

The chain carries TRBV7-2 and TRBJ1-2; D is undetermined. The CDR3 spans 11 residues. Looked up from germline, CDR1 is SGHTA and CDR2 is FQGNSA. V was cut by 3 bases and J by 5 bases, with 4 bases left in between. The CDR3 nucleotides read TGTGCCAGCAGCTTTTCTTATGGCTACACCTTC. Its protein product is CASSFSYGYTF.

Concerning this clone: Compared with germline, one end of the junction differs, possibly owing to a read error. This chain links TRBV4-2 with TRBJ1-6, with 7 bases aligning to TRBD1. The CDR3 spans 17 residues. CDR1 is LGHNA and CDR2 is YNFKEQ in the germline V gene. CDR3 loop: CAGSRTPRDSGASPLHF. The DNA for the CDR3 is TGTGCCGGCAGCCGAACACCGCGGGACAGTGGAGCCTCACCCCTCCACTTT.

This rearrangement joins TRBV5-1 to TRBJ2-5; perhaps TRBD1 as D (5 bases). V was clipped by 4 bases and J by 1 base, with 11 bases between them. CDR3 size: 14 residues. Looked up from germline, CDR1 is SGHRS and CDR2 is YFSETQ. DNA of the CDR3: TGCGCCAGCAGCCGACAGAGCCCCCAAGAGACCCAGTACTTC. Its protein product is CASSRQSPQETQYF.

The chain joins TRBV6-1 to TRBJ1-6; the D gene is possibly TRBD1 (5 bases). V lost 5 bases to trimming and J lost 6 bases, with 11 bases between them. Germline V lookup: CDR1 MNHNS, CDR2 SASEGT. This CDR3 has 14 amino acids. The CDR3 region has the DNA TGTGCCAGCAGTAGCCCAGGGTTTAATTCACCCCTCCACTTT. Translating it yields CASSSPGFNSPLHF.

This rearrangement joins TRBV6-5 to TRBJ1-5; maybe TRBD1 (6 bases). This CDR3 spans 15 amino acids. Trimming took off 6 bases at V and 7 bases at J, with 19 bases between the two ends. Per germline, CDR1 MNHEY and CDR2 SVGAGI. This CDR3 reads CASSPRQAFGQPQHF. The CDR3 nucleotides read TGTGCCAGCAGCCCCCGACAGGCGTTCGGCCAGCCCCAGCATTTT.

The chain uses TRBV10-3 and TRBJ2-2, with a possible D match to TRBD1 (6 bases). The V end was cut by 0 bases, the J end by 0 bases, with 8 bases between. In germline, CDR1 is ENHRY, CDR2 SYGVKD. The length of the CDR3 is 16 residues. The CDR3 is CAISESNRANTGELFF. The CDR3, as DNA: TGTGCCATCAGTGAGTCGAACAGGGCGAACACCGGGGAGCTGTTTTTT.

The chain carries TRBV5-4 and TRBJ2-7, with D tentatively TRBD2 (5 bases). Trimming left V 0 bases short and J 4 bases short, with 11 bases between. The CDR3 is 14 residues long. CDR1 SGHNT and CDR2 YYREEE come from the germline V gene (reference sequence). The DNA for the CDR3 is TGTGCCAGCAGCTTGGGGAGTAGCGAGTACGAGCAGTACTTC. Translated, it gives CASSLGSSEYEQYF.

The sample holds a few counts of this clone. The chain has TRBV5-1 and TRBJ2-7; 7 bases map to TRBD1. CDR3 length equals 13 residues. The ends lost 5 bases at V and 5 bases at J; junction bases unmatched: 7. From germline, CDR1 is SGHRS and CDR2 YFSETQ. As DNA, the CDR3 is TGCGCCAGCAGACTCTTTACAGGGGACGAGCAGTACTTC. Translation gives CASRLFTGDEQYF.

This clone was counted a single time. This rearrangement joins TRBV7-9 to TRBJ1-4; D not resolved. The CDR3 consists of 15 residues. Trimming took off 3 bases at V and 4 bases at J, with 12 bases between the two ends. Germline-derived CDR1 and CDR2 are SEHNR and FQNEAQ (reference sequence). CDR3 sequence (DNA): TGTGCCAGCAGCTTGGAGGGCACATTTAATGAAAAACTGTTTTTT. It encodes CASSLEGTFNEKLFF.

The rearrangement links TRBV5-1 to TRBJ2-5; TRBD2 agrees at 9 bases. The CDR3 sequence is 14 residues long. CDR1 is SGHRS, CDR2 YFSETQ, per germline. V trimming: 3 bases; J trimming: 1 base; junction bases outside the gene matches: 1. The CDR3 DNA reads as TGCGCCAGCAGCTCGACTAGCGGCCAAGAGACCCAGTACTTC. As protein: CASSSTSGQETQYF.

The chain links TRBV23-1 to TRBJ1-2; possibly TRBD1 for D (5 bases). TRBV23-1 is noted as an ORF with a role that remains uncertain. CDR3 length: 16 amino acids. Between the trimmed V and J ends, which lost 1 base and 8 bases, there was a span of 20 bases. Here the CDR3 DNA reads TGCGCCAGCAGTCAATTAGGCGTTTTAGGCAGGGCGGGCTACACCTTC. This codes for CASSQLGVLGRAGYTF.

The V call is TRBV4-3, the J call TRBJ2-7, with 10 bases aligning to TRBD1. Trimming took 4 bases from V and 2 from J; bases not matched to a gene: 5. The CDR3 is made up of 15 amino acids. Germline assignment: CDR1 LGHNA and CDR2 YSLEER. CDR3 DNA: TGCGCCAGCAGCCCCTCCGGGACAGGGGCCTACGAGCAGTACTTC. Translation gives CASSPSGTGAYEQYF.

The chain joins TRBV11-2 to TRBJ1-2; tentative D call: TRBD1 (6 bases). CDR1 and CDR2 from the germline V gene are SGHAT and FQNNGV. This CDR3 spans 12 amino acids. Trimming removed 4 bases from V and 10 bases from J, with 13 bases in between. CDR3 in amino acids: CASSSQGRPYTF. Written as DNA, the CDR3 is TGTGCCAGCAGCTCCCAGGGGCGCCCCTACACCTTC.